This T cell receptor (beta chain) originates from a study of shared clonotypes between healthy human individuals. The study's findings and limits: The sharing of approximately 4.6% of naive CD4 clonotypes was seen across a few donors.

The naive CD8 subset, CD45RO-negative cells positively selected for CCR7, excluded terminally differentiated effector memory CD45RA+ cells. Sequencing was at deep level. Here immunoSEQ multiplex PCR was the method, and the copy in TCRdb shows in-frame clones only, minus some. The sample carries some 740,000 clones, about 91% recorded once. Of note for this clone: No antigen is known for it.

After removal of 0 bases from V and 4 bases from J, the junction contained 3 bases not matched to a gene. The CDR3 totals 14 residues. The germline gives CDR1 SGDLS, CDR2 YYNGEE. Input material: naive CD8+ T cells sorted from blood. This chain links TRBV9 with TRBJ2-7; 8 nucleotides match TRBD2. The clonotype was recovered from a man under 40 in good health. CDR3 residues: CASSVAGTSYEQYF. The CDR3 bases are TGTGCCAGCAGCGTAGCAGGGACTAGTTACGAGCAGTACTTC.